The clone carrying this T cell receptor beta chain was observed at least ten times. This sample stems from a study of early T cells in non-severe SARS-CoV-2 infection. Between the trimmed V and J ends, which lost 4 bases and 0 bases, there was a span of 4 bases. CDR3 length equals 13 residues. Germline V gene data show CDR1 as SQVTM and CDR2 as ANQGSEA. TCRdb ran MiXCR on the 5' RACE reads and lists one entry per CDR3 protein. The repertoire has tens of thousands of distinct CDR3 sequences, roughly 9.4% of them found once; the top ten carry 5.9%. The clonotype was recovered from an adult who was a healthcare worker with PCR-confirmed SARS-CoV-2 infection or an uninfected control (not recorded which). V gene TRBV29-1 combines with J gene TRBJ2-6; no definite D call. Sequencing was carried out using whole blood. CDR3 protein: CSVAISGANVLTF. CDR3 sequence (DNA): TGCAGCGTTGCTATCTCTGGGGCCAACGTCCTGACTTTC.